The clone carrying this T cell receptor beta chain was picked up many times. Its antigen is not known. This sample is drawn from a study of T cells in Graves' hyperthyroidism and ophthalmopathy. Study results and limitations: The majority of expanded thyroid clonotypes above 0.001 also appeared in blood. Ophthalmopathy was separated from stable hyperthyroidism by a 13 V-J model.

Researchers took RNA transcripts and amplified the TCR beta CDR3 regions from them. TCR CDR3 regions were first amplified by RT-PCR with HTBI primers. TCRdb passed the multiplex PCR reads through MiXCR, listing each CDR3 protein once. This table holds about 180,000 distinct CDR3 sequences, about 15% found once. Disease duration under 2 months; hyperthyroidism patients were aged 18 to 65. From germline, CDR1 is SGHVS and CDR2 FQNEAQ. The CDR3 contains 17 residues. Deletions cut 5 bases from V and 5 bases from J, with 25 bases between. Sequencing was carried out using blood. The receptor was derived from a woman between 50 and 59 years old with Graves' hyperthyroidism. The chain recombines TRBV7-8 with TRBJ2-7, with a weak D call TRBD1 (6 bases). This chain's CDR3 is CASSPPQGPPSDDEQYF. The CDR3, as DNA: TGTGCCAGCAGCCCCCCGCAGGGGCCCCCCTCGGACGACGAGCAGTACTTC.